This T cell receptor beta chain was recovered during a study of shared clonotypes between healthy human individuals. Study results and caveats: Non-shared clonotypes were found to have lower generation probabilities than the clonotypes that were shared by all four of the sorted-subset donors.

As regards this clone: Its target is not known.

CD45RO negativity and positive selection for CCR7 defined naive CD8 cells, a population that excluded terminally differentiated effector memory CD45RA+ cells. The V end was cut by 0 bases, the J end by 0 bases, with 12 bases between. Per the germline V gene, CDR1 is SGHRS and CDR2 is YFSETQ. The CDR3 is 16 amino acids. The protocol was immunoSEQ multiplex PCR, while the TCRdb copy is restricted to in-frame clones and leaves out a portion. The table includes approximately 2,000,000 clones, around 95% detected once. The rearrangement links TRBV5-1 to TRBJ1-2; D unresolved. Material for sequencing was naive CD8+ T cells from PBMCs. The TCR sequence derives from a man between 18 and 29 years old in good health. Some clones in this sample may be carry-over from other donors' samples. Here the CDR3 reads CASSLAAADTNYGYTF. CDR3 bases: TGCGCCAGCAGCTTGGCCGCCGCAGACACTAACTATGGCTACACCTTC.